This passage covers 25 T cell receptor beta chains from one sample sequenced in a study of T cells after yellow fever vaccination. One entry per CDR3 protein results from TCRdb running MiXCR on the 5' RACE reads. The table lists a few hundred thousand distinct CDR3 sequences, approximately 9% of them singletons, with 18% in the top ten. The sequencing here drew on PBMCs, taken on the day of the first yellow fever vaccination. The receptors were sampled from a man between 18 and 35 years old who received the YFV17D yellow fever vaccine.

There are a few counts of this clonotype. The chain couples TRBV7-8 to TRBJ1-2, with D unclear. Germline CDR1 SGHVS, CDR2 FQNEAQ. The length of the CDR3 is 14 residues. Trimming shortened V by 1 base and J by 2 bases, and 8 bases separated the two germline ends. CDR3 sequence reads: CASSLEARNYGYTF. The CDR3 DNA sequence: TGTGCCAGCAGCTTAGAAGCACGCAACTATGGCTACACCTTC.

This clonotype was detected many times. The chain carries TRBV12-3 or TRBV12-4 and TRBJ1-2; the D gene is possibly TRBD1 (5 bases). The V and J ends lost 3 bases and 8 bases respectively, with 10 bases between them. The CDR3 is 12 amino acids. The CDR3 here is CASSLVGGGYTF. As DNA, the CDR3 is TGTGCCAGCAGTTTGGTGGGGGGAGGCTACACCTTC.

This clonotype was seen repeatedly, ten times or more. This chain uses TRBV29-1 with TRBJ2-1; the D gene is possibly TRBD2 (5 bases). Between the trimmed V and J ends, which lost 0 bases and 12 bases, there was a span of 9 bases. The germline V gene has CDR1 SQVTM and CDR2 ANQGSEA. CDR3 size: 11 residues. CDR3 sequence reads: CSVEDLGGQFF. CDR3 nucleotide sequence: TGCAGCGTTGAAGATCTTGGAGGGCAGTTCTTC.

This CDR3 is CASRAAYATGAAYNSPLHF. The CDR3 DNA sequence: TGTGCCAGCAGAGCCGCGTACGCGACAGGGGCCGCCTATAATTCACCCCTCCACTTT. The V call is TRBV6-2 or TRBV6-3, the J call TRBJ1-6; 8 nucleotides line up with TRBD1. Germline V CDR1 and CDR2: MNHEY, SVGEGT. The CDR3 sequence is 19 residues long. Losses at the gene ends were 6 bases for V and 2 bases for J; bases not matched to a gene: 15.

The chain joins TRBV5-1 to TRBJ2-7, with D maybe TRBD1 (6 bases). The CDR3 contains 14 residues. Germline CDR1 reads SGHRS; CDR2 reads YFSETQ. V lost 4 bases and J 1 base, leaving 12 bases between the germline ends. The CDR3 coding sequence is TGCGCCAGCAGCACCGGGACATCGTCCTACGAGCAGTACGTC. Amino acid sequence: CASSTGTSSYEQYV.

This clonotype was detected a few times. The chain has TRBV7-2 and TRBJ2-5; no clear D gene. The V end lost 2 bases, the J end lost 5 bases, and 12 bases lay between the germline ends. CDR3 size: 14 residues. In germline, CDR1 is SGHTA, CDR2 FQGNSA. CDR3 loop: CASSLNWGYETQYF. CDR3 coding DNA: TGTGCCAGCAGCTTAAATTGGGGTTACGAGACCCAGTACTTC.

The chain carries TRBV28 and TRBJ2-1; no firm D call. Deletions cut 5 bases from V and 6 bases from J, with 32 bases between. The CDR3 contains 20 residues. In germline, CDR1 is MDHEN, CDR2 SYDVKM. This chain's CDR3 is CASSPNWVLTVGVVGNEQFF. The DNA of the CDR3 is TGTGCCAGCAGTCCGAATTGGGTCCTCACCGTTGGTGTGGTGGGCAATGAGCAGTTCTTC.

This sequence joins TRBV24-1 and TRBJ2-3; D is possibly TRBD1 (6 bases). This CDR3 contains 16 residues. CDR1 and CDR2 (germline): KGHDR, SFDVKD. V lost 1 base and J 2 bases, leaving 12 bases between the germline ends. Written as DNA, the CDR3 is TGTGCCACCAGTGATTTAGGTGGGGGCTTCACAGATACGCAGTATTTT. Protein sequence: CATSDLGGGFTDTQYF.

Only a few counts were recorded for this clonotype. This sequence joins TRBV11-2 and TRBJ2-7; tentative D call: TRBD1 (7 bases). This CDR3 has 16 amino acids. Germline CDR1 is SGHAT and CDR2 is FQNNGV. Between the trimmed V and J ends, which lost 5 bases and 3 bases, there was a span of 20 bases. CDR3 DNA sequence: TGTGCCAGCAGCCTACCTGACAGGGAGGAACACTACGAGCAGTACTTC. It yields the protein CASSLPDREEHYEQYF. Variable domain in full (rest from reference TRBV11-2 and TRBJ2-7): EAGVAQSPRYKIIEKRQSVAFWCNPISGHATLYWYQQILGQGPKLLIQFQNNGVVDDSQLPKDRFSAERLKGVDSTLKIQPAKLEDSAVYLCASSLPDREEHYEQYFGPGTRLTVT.

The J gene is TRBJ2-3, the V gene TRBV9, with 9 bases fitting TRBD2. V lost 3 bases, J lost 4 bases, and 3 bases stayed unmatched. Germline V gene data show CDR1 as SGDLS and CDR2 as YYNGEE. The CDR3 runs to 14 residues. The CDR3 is CASSARGGADTQYF. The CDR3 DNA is TGTGCCAGCAGCGCCCGCGGGGGGGCAGATACGCAGTATTTT.

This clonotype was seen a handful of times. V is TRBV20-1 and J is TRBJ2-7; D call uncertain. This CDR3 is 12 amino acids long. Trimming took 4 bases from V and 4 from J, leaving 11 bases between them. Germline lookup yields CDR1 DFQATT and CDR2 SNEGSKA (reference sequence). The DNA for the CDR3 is TGCAGTGCTACCCCCGGAATTTACGAGCAGTACGTC. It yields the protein CSATPGIYEQYV.

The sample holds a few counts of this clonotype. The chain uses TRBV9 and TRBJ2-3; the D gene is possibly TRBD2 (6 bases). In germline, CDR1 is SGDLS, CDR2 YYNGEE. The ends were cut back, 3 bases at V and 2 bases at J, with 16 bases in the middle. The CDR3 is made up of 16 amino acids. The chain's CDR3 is CASSAPLGGLTDTQYF. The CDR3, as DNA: TGTGCCAGCAGCGCGCCCTTGGGGGGACTCACAGATACGCAGTATTTT.

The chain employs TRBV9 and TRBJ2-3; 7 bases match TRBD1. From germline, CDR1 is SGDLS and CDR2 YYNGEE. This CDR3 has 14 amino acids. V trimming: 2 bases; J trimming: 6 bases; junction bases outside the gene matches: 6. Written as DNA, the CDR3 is TGTGCCAGCAGCGTCGGACAGGCCCCGGATACGCAGTATTTT. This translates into CASSVGQAPDTQYF.

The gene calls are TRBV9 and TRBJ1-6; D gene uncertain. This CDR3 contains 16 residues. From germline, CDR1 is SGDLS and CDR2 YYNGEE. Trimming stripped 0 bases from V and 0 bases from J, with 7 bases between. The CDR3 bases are TGTGCCAGCAGCGTAGAGTGGAGCTCCTATAATTCACCCCTCCACTTT. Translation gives CASSVEWSSYNSPLHF.

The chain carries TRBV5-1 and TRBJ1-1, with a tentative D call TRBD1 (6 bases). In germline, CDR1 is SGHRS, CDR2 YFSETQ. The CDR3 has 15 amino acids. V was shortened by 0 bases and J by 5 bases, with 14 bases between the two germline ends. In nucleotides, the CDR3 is TGCGCCAGCAGCTTGGCCGCGGGGGCGAGGACTGAAGCTTTCTTT. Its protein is CASSLAAGARTEAFF.

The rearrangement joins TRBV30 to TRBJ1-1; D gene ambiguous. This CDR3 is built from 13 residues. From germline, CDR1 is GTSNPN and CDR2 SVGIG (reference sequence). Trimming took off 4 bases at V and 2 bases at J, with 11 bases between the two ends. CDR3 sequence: CAWMTDLNTEAFF. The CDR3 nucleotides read TGTGCCTGGATGACGGACCTTAACACTGAAGCTTTCTTT.

CDR3 loop: CASSLAKHNNNYGYTF. The DNA for the CDR3 is TGCGCCAGCAGCTTGGCCAAACACAATAATAACTATGGCTACACCTTC. V usage is TRBV5-1 and J usage is TRBJ1-2, with D uncertain. V lost 0 bases and J lost 1, with 13 bases in between. Germline CDR1 reads SGHRS; CDR2 reads YFSETQ. CDR3 length equals 16 residues.

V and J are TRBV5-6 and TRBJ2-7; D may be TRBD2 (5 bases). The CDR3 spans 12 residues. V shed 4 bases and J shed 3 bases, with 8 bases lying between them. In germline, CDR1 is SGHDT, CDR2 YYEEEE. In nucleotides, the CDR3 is TGTGCCAGCAGCCGGACTGTCTACGAGCAGTACTTC. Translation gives CASSRTVYEQYF.

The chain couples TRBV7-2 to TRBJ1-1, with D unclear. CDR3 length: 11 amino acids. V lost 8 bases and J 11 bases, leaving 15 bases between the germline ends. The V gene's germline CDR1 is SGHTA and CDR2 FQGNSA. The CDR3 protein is CASSGGGGAFF. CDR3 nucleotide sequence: TGTGCCAGCTCCGGCGGAGGCGGGGCTTTCTTT.

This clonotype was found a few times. CDR3 sequence (DNA): TGTGCCAGCAGTTTAGGGACAGGGGATACCGGGGAGCTGTTTTTT. Its translation is CASSLGTGDTGELFF. The V call is TRBV12-3 or TRBV12-4, the J call TRBJ2-2; TRBD1 matches 9 bases. The CDR3 spans 15 residues. Unmatched junction bases numbered 2, after V lost 1 base and J lost 5 bases.

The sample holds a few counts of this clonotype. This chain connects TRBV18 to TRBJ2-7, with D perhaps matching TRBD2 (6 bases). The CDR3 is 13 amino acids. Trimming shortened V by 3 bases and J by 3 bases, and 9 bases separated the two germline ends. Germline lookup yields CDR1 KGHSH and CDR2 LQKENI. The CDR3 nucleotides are TGTGCCAGCTCACCGGCTAGCGACTACGAGCAGTACGTC. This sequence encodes CASSPASDYEQYV.

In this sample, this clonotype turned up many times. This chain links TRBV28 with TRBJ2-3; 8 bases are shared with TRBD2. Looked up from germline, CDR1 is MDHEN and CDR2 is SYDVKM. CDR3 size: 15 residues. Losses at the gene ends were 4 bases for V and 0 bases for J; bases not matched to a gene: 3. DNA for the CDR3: TGTGCCAGCAGTTCGGGGGGGACTAGCACAGATACGCAGTATTTT. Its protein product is CASSSGGTSTDTQYF.

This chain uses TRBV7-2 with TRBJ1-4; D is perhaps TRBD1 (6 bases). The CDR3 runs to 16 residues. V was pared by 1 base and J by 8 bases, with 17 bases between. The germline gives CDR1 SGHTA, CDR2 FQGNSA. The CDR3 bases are TGTGCCAGCAGCTTAGGCGGGGCAGGGGTAGGGGAAAAACTGTTTTTT. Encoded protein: CASSLGGAGVGEKLFF.

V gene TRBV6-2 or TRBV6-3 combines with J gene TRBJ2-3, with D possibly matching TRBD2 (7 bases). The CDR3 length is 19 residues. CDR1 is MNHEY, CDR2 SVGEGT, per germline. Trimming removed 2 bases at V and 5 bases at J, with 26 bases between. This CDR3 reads CASSYPLTQGTKWEDTQYF. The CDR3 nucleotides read TGTGCCAGCAGTTACCCCCTGACTCAGGGGACTAAGTGGGAAGATACGCAGTATTTT.

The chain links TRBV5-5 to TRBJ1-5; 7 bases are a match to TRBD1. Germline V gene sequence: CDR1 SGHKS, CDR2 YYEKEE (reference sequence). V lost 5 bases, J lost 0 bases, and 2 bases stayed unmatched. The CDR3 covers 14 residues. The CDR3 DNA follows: TGTGCCAGCAGGGACAGGAGTAGCAATCAGCCCCAGCATTTT. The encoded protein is CASRDRSSNQPQHF. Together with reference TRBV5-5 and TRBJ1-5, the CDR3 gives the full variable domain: DAGVTQSPTHLIKTRGQQVTLRCSPISGHKSVSWYQQVLGQGPQFIFQYYEKEERGRGNFPDRFSARQFPNYSSELNVNALLLGDSALYLCASRDRSSNQPQHFGDGTRLSIL.